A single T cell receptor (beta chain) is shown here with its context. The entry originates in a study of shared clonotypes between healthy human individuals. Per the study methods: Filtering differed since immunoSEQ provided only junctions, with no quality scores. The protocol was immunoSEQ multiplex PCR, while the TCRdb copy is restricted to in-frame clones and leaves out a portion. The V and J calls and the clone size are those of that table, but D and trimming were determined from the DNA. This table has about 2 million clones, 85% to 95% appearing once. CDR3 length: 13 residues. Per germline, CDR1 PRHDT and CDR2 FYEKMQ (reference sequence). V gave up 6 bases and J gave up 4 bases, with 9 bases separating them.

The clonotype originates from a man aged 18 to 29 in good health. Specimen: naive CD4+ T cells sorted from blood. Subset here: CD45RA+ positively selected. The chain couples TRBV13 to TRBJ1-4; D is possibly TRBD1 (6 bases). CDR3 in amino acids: CASRDRNNEKLFF. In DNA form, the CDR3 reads TGTGCCAGCAGGGACAGAAATAATGAAAAACTGTTTTTT.